The next 2 T cell receptor beta chains were all read from a single sample in a study of T cell responses to AZD1222 COVID-19 vaccine. TCRdb keeps only in-frame clones here, not all; method: immunoSEQ multiplex PCR. Altogether about 130,000 clones are present, under 95% being singletons, with the ten largest covering under 3.5%. The sequencing used peripheral blood, collected on day 0 of AZD1222 vaccination. The receptors shown here come from an adult in good health.

The DNA of the CDR3 is TGTGCCAGCAGGTCGACAGGGGGCGGAAGGGAAAAACTGTTTTTT. It translates to CASRSTGGGREKLFF. V usage is TRBV28 and J usage is TRBJ1-4, with 10 bases fitting TRBD1. Unmatched junction bases numbered 9, after V lost 6 bases and J lost 8 bases. In germline, CDR1 is MDHEN, CDR2 SYDVKM. CDR3 length equals 15 residues.

J is TRBJ2-1 and V is TRBV30, with D perhaps TRBD1 (5 bases). CDR3 size: 13 residues. Germline lookup yields CDR1 GTSNPN and CDR2 SVGIG (reference sequence). V lost 2 bases to trimming and J lost 7 bases, with 12 bases between them. The CDR3 DNA is TGTGCCTGGAGTTCAGGGCATCTGAATGAGCAGTTCTTC. It encodes CAWSSGHLNEQFF.